The rows below give T cell receptor beta chains drawn from one sample of a study of T cells in localized non-small cell lung cancer. The data were produced by immunoSEQ multiplex PCR, yet TCRdb's version contains in-frame clones alone and is incomplete. The data contain roughly 39,000 clones, roughly nine tenths of them singletons. Here the sequenced sample was PBMCs, taken before any cancer treatment. These receptor sequences come from a woman between 40 and 69 years old with stage II lung adenocarcinoma. Both conserved end residues are part of each CDR3. Each record gives: D gene, clone size, V gene, J gene, CDR3 DNA, CDR3 protein. The D gene is left open where the match is weak. The size field is filled for only some rows; it gives once, few, many or a size class.

>-|-|TRBV10-1|TRBJ2-7
TGCGCCAGCAGTGAGGGTAACGAGCAGTACTTC
CASSEGNEQYF
>-|-|TRBV6-4|TRBJ2-2
TGTGCCAGTAAAAACAGGGGCGGGAGCACCGGGGAGCTGTTTTTT
CASKNRGGSTGELFF
>-|-|TRBV4-1|TRBJ2-3
TGCGCCAGCAGCCAAGGGGACTTCTTCCCCTCGAGGTATTTT
CASSQGDFFPSRYF
>TRBD2|-|TRBV7-2|TRBJ2-5
TGTGCCAGCAGCTTAGGGGGACTAGCGACAGAGACCCAGTACTTC
CASSLGGLATETQYF
>-|-|TRBV7-8|TRBJ2-5
TGTGCCAGCAGCTCCAACAGGGGAGGTCGAGAGACCCAGTACTTC
CASSSNRGGRETQYF
>-|-|TRBV7-6|TRBJ2-5
TGTGCCAGCAGCTTATGGCACCAAGAGACCCAGTACTTC
CASSLWHQETQYF
>TRBD1|once|TRBV27|TRBJ1-4
TGTGCCAGCAGTTCGCTAGGACAGGGATACGAAAAACTGTTTTTT
CASSSLGQGYEKLFF
>-|-|TRBV28|TRBJ1-2
TGTGCCAGCATACAAAACGGGGGAGTCAACTATGGCTACACCTTC
CASIQNGGVNYGYTF
>-|-|TRBV6-4|TRBJ2-3
TGTGCCAGCAGTGACGGGACCCGAGATACGCAGTATTTT
CASSDGTRDTQYF
>-|-|TRBV21-1|TRBJ2-1
TGTGCCAGCTGCCCACCCACGCCCCCCCCCGATGAGCAGTTCTTC
CASCPPTPPPDEQFF
>-|-|TRBV5-1|TRBJ1-1
TGCGCCAGCAGCTTGGGAGTACCTAACACTGAAGCTTTCTTT
CASSLGVPNTEAFF
>-|-|TRBV7-3|TRBJ2-3
TGTGCCAGCAGTTGGAGGGGGCCCACAGATACGCAGTATTTT
CASSWRGPTDTQYF
>-|few|TRBV21-1|TRBJ1-5
TGTGCCAGCAGCAAAGTCGGGGGCGACAGGGGAAGGGATTTT
CASSKVGGDRGRDF
>-|-|TRBV28|TRBJ2-7
TGTGCCAGCAGTCTCAGACTAGACGAGCAGTACTTC
CASSLRLDEQYF
>-|-|TRBV5-1|TRBJ2-3
TGCGCCAGCAGCCGGGGAGGCCCGGCGCACACAGATACGCAGTATTTT
CASSRGGPAHTDTQYF
>TRBD2|-|TRBV27|TRBJ2-1
TGTGCCAGCAGTTTAAGGGGACTAGCGGTCCACAATGAGCAGTTCTTC
CASSLRGLAVHNEQFF
>TRBD1|-|TRBV19|TRBJ1-2
TGTGCCAGTAGTATCCTCATGACAGGGCCAACCCTCTATGGCTACACCTTC
CASSILMTGPTLYGYTF
>-|-|TRBV27|TRBJ1-2
TGTGCCAGCAGTTTAAAGCCGTGGGGACATGGCTACACCTTC
CASSLKPWGHGYTF
>-|-|TRBV9|TRBJ2-5
TGTGCCAGCAGCGTTGGGCAGCTTCAAGAGACCCAGTACTTC
CASSVGQLQETQYF
>-|-|TRBV6-4|TRBJ2-2
TGTGCCAGCAGCTCAACCCCCTACACCGGGGAGCTGTTTTTT
CASSSTPYTGELFF
>-|-|TRBV28|TRBJ1-3
TGTGCCACCAGAGCGCCCCTCGGGGGGGGTTTAAGGGGAAACACCATATATTTT
CATRAPLGGGLRGNTIYF
>-|-|TRBV7-9|TRBJ2-2
TGTGCCAGCAGCTCCGGGACCTCCTCCCCCGGGGAGCTGTTTTTT
CASSSGTSSPGELFF
>TRBD2|-|TRBV9|TRBJ2-3
TGTGCCAGCAGCGTAGGGGCTAGCGGGGGGGCATCTGATACGCAGTATTTT
CASSVGASGGASDTQYF
>-|-|TRBV7-9|TRBJ2-2
TGTGCCAGCAGCCCCCGGACCCTCACCGGGGAGCTGTTTTTT
CASSPRTLTGELFF
>-|-|TRBV5-1|TRBJ1-1
TGCGCCAGCAGCTTGTATGGGGGGGCGGGGACCACTGAAGCTTTCTTT
CASSLYGGAGTTEAFF
>-|-|TRBV15|TRBJ2-2
TGTGCCACCAGTTCCCTAGGCGTCGGGGAGCTGTTTTTT
CATSSLGVGELFF
>-|few|TRBV27|TRBJ1-4
TGTGCCAGCACCTCCCCGGGCGGTAATGAAAAACTGTTTTTT
CASTSPGGNEKLFF
>TRBD1|-|TRBV9|TRBJ1-1
TGTGCCAGCAGCGGGGGGTCGGACAGGGTAGATGAAGCTTTCTTT
CASSGGSDRVDEAFF
>-|few|TRBV19|TRBJ2-3
TGTGCCAGTAGTATAATAGGGCGGACTAGCACAGATACGCAGTATTTT
CASSIIGRTSTDTQYF
>-|once|TRBV18|TRBJ2-3
TGTGCCAGCTCAGGGTTTAATGGAGATACGCAGTATTTT
CASSGFNGDTQYF
>-|-|TRBV5-1|TRBJ2-1
TGCGCCAGCAGGGAGAATGAGCAGTTCTTC
CASRENEQFF
>-|-|TRBV21-1|TRBJ1-1
TGTGCCAGCAGCCCAAGGGGGGAGGGACCTGAAGCTTTCTTT
CASSPRGEGPEAFF
>-|-|TRBV13|TRBJ2-3
TGTGCCAGCAGCCCCGGGCGGGGAAGCACAGATACGCAGTATTTT
CASSPGRGSTDTQYF
>-|-|TRBV27|TRBJ2-5
TGTGCCAGCAGTTTAACGGGCAGGGAGACCCAGTACTTC
CASSLTGRETQYF
>TRBD2|-|TRBV2|TRBJ2-1
TGTGCCAGCAGACATAAAGGACTAGCGGGGAAGTCGGGTTACAATGAGCAGTTCTTC
CASRHKGLAGKSGYNEQFF
>-|-|TRBV6-1|TRBJ2-5
TGTGCCAGCAGTGTCATAGAGACCCAGTACTTC
CASSVIETQYF
>-|few|TRBV7-9|TRBJ1-5
TGTGCCAGCAGCTTAGAAGGGGACCTCTTTCAGCCCCAGCATTTT
CASSLEGDLFQPQHF
>-|-|TRBV28|TRBJ2-4
TGTGCCAGCACCCCTCGAGCCAAAAACATTCAGTACTTC
CASTPRAKNIQYF
>TRBD2|-|TRBV2|TRBJ2-3
TGTGCCAGCAGTGAACGACTAGCGGGGACAGATACGCAGTATTTT
CASSERLAGTDTQYF
>TRBD2|-|TRBV2|TRBJ2-7
TGTGCCAGCAGTGACCGGACTAGTTCTTACGAGCAGTACTTC
CASSDRTSSYEQYF
>-|-|TRBV28|TRBJ1-4
TGTGCCAGCAGTCCCGGGACAATGGATGAAAAACTGTTTTTT
CASSPGTMDEKLFF
>-|-|TRBV4-1|TRBJ1-2
TGCGCCAGCAGCCAAGATGGCAGCTATGGCTACACCTTC
CASSQDGSYGYTF
>-|-|TRBV28|TRBJ1-5
TGTGCCAGCAGTTGGGTCGTCGGAGATCAGCCCCAGCATTTT
CASSWVVGDQPQHF
>-|once|TRBV28|TRBJ2-2
TGTGCCACTCCCGACAGCGCGAACACCGGGGAGCTGTTTTTT
CATPDSANTGELFF
>TRBD1|-|TRBV6-6|TRBJ2-7
TGTGCCAGCAGTCTCCGACAGGGATCCAGCGAGCAGTACTTC
CASSLRQGSSEQYF
>TRBD2|-|TRBV4-1|TRBJ2-1
TGCGCCAGCAGCCAGGTGACTAGCGGGAGGAGGTACAATGAGCAGTTCTTC
CASSQVTSGRRYNEQFF
>-|once|TRBV7-7|TRBJ2-5
TGTGCCAGCAGCTCGAGGGTGACAGTTCAAGAGACCCAGTACTTC
CASSSRVTVQETQYF
>-|-|TRBV7-6|TRBJ2-7
TGTGCCAGCAGCTTGTCCAGGGACTACGAGCAGTACTTC
CASSLSRDYEQYF
>-|-|TRBV27|TRBJ1-5
TGTGCCAGCAGTCCCCGCCGGGCGGGAAATCAGCCCCAGCATTTT
CASSPRRAGNQPQHF
>-|-|TRBV10-3|TRBJ2-1
TGTGCCACCTCAGACCTACCCAACGGGAACAATGAGCAGTTCTTC
CATSDLPNGNNEQFF
>-|few|TRBV18|TRBJ1-2
TGTGCCAGCTCACCACCGACGGATGGCTACACCTTC
CASSPPTDGYTF
>-|-|TRBV28|TRBJ1-3
TGTGCCAGCAGTTTGAGTGGGTTTCCAGGGGCCCCCAGCTCTGGAAACACCATATATTTT
CASSLSGFPGAPSSGNTIYF
>-|-|TRBV5-1|TRBJ1-1
TGCGCCAGCTCAGGGGACATGAACACTGAAGCTTTCTTT
CASSGDMNTEAFF
>TRBD2|-|TRBV6-6|TRBJ2-4
TGTGCCAGCCAGCCCGGCCCGCGGGAGTCCAAAAACATTCAGTACTTC
CASQPGPRESKNIQYF
>-|-|TRBV5-1|TRBJ2-5
TGCGCCAGCAGCTTGGTACGGGCGTACCAAGAGACCCAGTACTTC
CASSLVRAYQETQYF
>-|-|TRBV28|TRBJ2-2
TGTGCCAGCAGTTTCACGAGGTACGGGGAGCTGTTTTTT
CASSFTRYGELFF
>-|-|TRBV4-1|TRBJ1-3
TGCGCCAGCAGTCCTTCCGGGAGCTCTGGAAACACCATATATTTT
CASSPSGSSGNTIYF
>-|-|TRBV18|TRBJ1-1
TGTGCCAGCTCCTCGGGACAGAACACTGAAGCTTTCTTT
CASSSGQNTEAFF
>-|-|TRBV19|TRBJ1-5
TGTGCCACCCAAAATGTGGGACAGCCCCAGCATTTT
CATQNVGQPQHF